The T cell receptor beta chain described here comes from a study of blood T cell repertoires in COVID-19. Across the study: The samples span acute and convalescent COVID-19 from the United States, Italy and Spain. T cells, B-cell-depleted T cells, or PBMCs supplied cDNA or gDNA.

The V and J ends lost 7 bases and 8 bases respectively, with 18 bases between them. Per the germline V gene, CDR1 is SGDLS and CDR2 is YYNGEE. There are 13 residues in the CDR3. Assay used: immunoSEQ multiplex PCR; TCRdb lists only in-frame clones, some missing. Of 88,000 or so clones detected, over 75% appear once; the ten largest clones hold about 10%. The receptor was derived from a human donor in a cohort sampled during active COVID-19. The sample comprised peripheral blood. The chain is built from TRBV9 and TRBJ1-2; possible D gene TRBD1, 6 bases. The chain's CDR3 is CASGDTGAWGYTF. Written as DNA, the CDR3 is TGTGCCAGCGGGGACACTGGGGCTTGGGGCTACACCTTC.